Each of the 29 T cell receptor beta chains below was sequenced from the same sample in a study of T cell responses to AZD1222 COVID-19 vaccine. Profiled with immunoSEQ multiplex PCR; TCRdb holds only in-frame clones, not every one. The sample lists some 95,000 clones; 85% to 90% were seen once. The starting material was peripheral blood, obtained on day 0 of AZD1222 vaccination. These receptors originate from an adult in good health.

V and J are TRBV6-6 and TRBJ1-1, with D perhaps TRBD1 (6 bases). V was trimmed by 8 bases and J by 7 bases, leaving 14 bases between them. The CDR3 covers 12 residues. The V gene's germline CDR1 is MNHNY and CDR2 SVGAGI (reference sequence). The CDR3: CASQQGWIEAFF. The CDR3 DNA sequence: TGTGCCAGCCAACAGGGATGGATTGAAGCTTTCTTT.

In its sample, this clone was seen a few times. The V call is TRBV5-1, the J call TRBJ2-2; TRBD2 matches at 7 bases. J was trimmed by 7 bases and V by 0 bases; bases with no gene match: 9. CDR1 and CDR2 from the germline V gene are SGHRS and YFSETQ. This CDR3 has 16 residues. The CDR3 coding sequence is TGCGCCAGCAGCTTGGAAGCGGGGATATCCGTCGGGGAGCTGTTTTTT. Translating gives CASSLEAGISVGELFF.

CDR3 sequence reads: CASSYSDRFGAGELFF. CDR3 nucleotide sequence: TGTGCCAGCAGTTACTCGGACAGGTTCGGGGCCGGGGAGCTGTTTTTT. This chain joins TRBV6-2 or TRBV6-3 and TRBJ2-2, with 7 positions matching TRBD1. The V and J ends lost 0 bases and 6 bases, in that order; junction bases with no gene match: 7. The length of the CDR3 is 16 residues. From germline, CDR1 is MNHEY and CDR2 SVGEGT.

The chain combines TRBV6-5 with TRBJ1-1; perhaps TRBD1 as D (5 bases). This CDR3 spans 13 amino acids. Trimming removed 7 bases at V and 5 bases at J, with 14 bases between. Germline CDR1 MNHEY, CDR2 SVGAGI. The CDR3 DNA reads as TGTGCCAGCAATAGGGGCAGGAGTACTGAAGCTTTCTTT. This sequence encodes CASNRGRSTEAFF.

Only one count was recorded for this clone. The chain has TRBV27 and TRBJ1-5, with D perhaps TRBD1 (5 bases). The CDR3 is 14 residues long. The V and J ends lost 7 bases and 8 bases respectively, with 18 bases between them. CDR1 and CDR2 (germline): MNHEY, SMNVEV (reference sequence). The CDR3: CASTHYQGLEPQHF. The CDR3 region has the DNA TGTGCCAGCACCCACTACCAGGGTCTGGAGCCCCAGCATTTT.

The chain employs TRBV12-5 and TRBJ2-5; no definite D call. The germline CDR1 and CDR2 sequences are LGHNT and FRNRAP. V was clipped by 5 bases and J by 5 bases, with 9 bases between them. The CDR3 has 12 amino acids. CDR3 residues: CASGPDRETQYF. As DNA, the CDR3 is TGTGCTAGTGGTCCCGACCGGGAGACCCAGTACTTC.

The chain carries TRBV10-3 and TRBJ2-7; TRBD2 matches at 15 bases. The CDR3 has 15 amino acids. Germline CDR1 is ENHRY and CDR2 is SYGVKD. V shed 5 bases, J shed 7 bases, and the junction held 6 bases outside the gene matches. The DNA for the CDR3 is TGTGCCATCAGTCGGACTAGCGGGGGGGCAGAGGAGCAGTACTTC. Protein: CAISRTSGGAEEQYF.

This chain uses TRBV5-6 with TRBJ1-2; the D is unclear. Trimming stripped 6 bases from V and 8 bases from J, with 20 bases between. Looked up from germline, CDR1 is SGHDT and CDR2 is YYEEEE. The CDR3 loop spans 14 amino acids. The CDR3 reads CASTRSTRPLGYTF. The CDR3 bases are TGTGCCAGCACCCGATCCACCCGTCCCCTGGGCTACACCTTC.

CDR3 region: CASSRAGQVAFF. CDR3 in DNA: TGTGCCAGCAGTCGAGCAGGACAGGTGGCTTTCTTT. The gene calls are TRBV6-5 and TRBJ1-1; TRBD1 agrees at 7 bases. Germline V gene data show CDR1 as MNHEY and CDR2 as SVGAGI. There are 12 residues in the CDR3. J was trimmed by 11 bases and V by 5 bases; bases with no gene match: 8.

This clone was recorded once. This rearrangement joins TRBV5-1 to TRBJ1-3; D not certain. Germline V gene lookup returns CDR1 SGHRS and CDR2 YFSETQ. This CDR3 is 13 amino acids long. V was pared by 2 bases and J by 8 bases, with 11 bases between. In nucleotides, the CDR3 is TGCGCCAGCAGCTTAGCTATGGGAGACACCATATATTTT. This gives the protein CASSLAMGDTIYF.

This sequence joins TRBV28 and TRBJ1-4, with D perhaps matching TRBD1 (6 bases). Germline CDR1 is MDHEN and CDR2 is SYDVKM. The germline V and J ends were trimmed by 2 bases and 5 bases, with 12 bases remaining between them. This CDR3 is built from 15 residues. The CDR3 DNA is TGTGCCAGCAGTTTAGGAGGGGGACGGAATGAAAAACTGTTTTTT. Its protein is CASSLGGGRNEKLFF.

The chain combines TRBV27 with TRBJ1-2, with 9 positions matching TRBD1. Germline assignment: CDR1 MNHEY and CDR2 SMNVEV (reference sequence). The CDR3 is 13 residues long. V lost 5 bases, J lost 8 bases, and 6 bases stayed unmatched. CDR3 amino acids: CASSNTGTGGYTF. The CDR3 coding sequence is TGTGCCAGCAGTAACACAGGGACAGGGGGCTACACCTTC.

The sample holds a few counts of this clone. The gene calls are TRBV19 and TRBJ1-3; D remains ambiguous. The ends were cut back, 6 bases at V and 0 bases at J, with 12 bases in the middle. Germline CDR1 is LNHDA and CDR2 is SQIVND (reference sequence). The CDR3 runs 15 residues. The CDR3 loop is CASSRILDSGNTIYF. The CDR3 nucleotides are TGTGCCAGTAGCCGAATACTTGACTCTGGAAACACCATATATTTT.

V is TRBV15 and J is TRBJ1-5; maybe TRBD1 (5 bases). CDR3 length equals 15 residues. Deletions cut 3 bases from V and 9 bases from J, with 18 bases between. Germline values: CDR1 LNHNV, CDR2 YYDKDF (reference sequence). In DNA form, the CDR3 reads TGTGCCACCAGCAGGGACCTAGGGACCCTCGGGCCCCAGCATTTT. This translates into CATSRDLGTLGPQHF.

This CDR3 reads CAWSRSLSYNEQFF. The CDR3 DNA follows: TGTGCCTGGAGTAGATCGCTCTCCTACAATGAGCAGTTCTTC. The chain employs TRBV30 and TRBJ2-1; D not certain. Trimming took 2 bases from V and 0 from J, leaving 8 bases between them. This CDR3 comprises 14 residues. The germline V gene has CDR1 GTSNPN and CDR2 SVGIG (reference sequence). Full variable domain (remainder filled in from reference TRBV30 and TRBJ2-1): SQTIHQWPATLVQPVGSPLSLECTVEGTSNPNLYWYRQAAGRGLQLLFYSVGIGQISSEVPQNLSASRPQDRQFILSSKKLLLSDSGFYLCAWSRSLSYNEQFFGPGTRLTVL.

This clone was counted a few times. The chain combines TRBV2 with TRBJ1-1, with 7 bases matching TRBD1. V was pared by 6 bases and J by 10 bases, with 8 bases of the junction left unmatched. CDR1 is SNHLY, CDR2 FYNNEI, per germline. The CDR3 covers 12 residues. The CDR3 is CASRATGSGAFF. The CDR3, as DNA: TGTGCCAGCAGGGCGACAGGGAGCGGAGCTTTCTTT.

This sequence joins TRBV7-2 and TRBJ1-1; no clear D. The CDR3 runs to 14 residues. V was pared by 3 bases and J by 0 bases, with 8 bases between. Germline V gives CDR1 SGHTA, CDR2 FQGNSA. DNA of the CDR3: TGTGCCAGCAGCTTTTCTTTCCTGAACACTGAAGCTTTCTTT. This codes for CASSFSFLNTEAFF.

This clone has just one count. DNA of the CDR3: TGTGCCAGCAGCCGGGAGGGGTCAGGGACTGAAGCTTTCTTT. Translated, it gives CASSREGSGTEAFF. V is TRBV5-8 and J is TRBJ1-1, with a weak D call TRBD1 (5 bases). CDR1 and CDR2 (germline): SGHTS, YDEGEE. Trimming removed 4 bases at V and 5 bases at J, with 15 bases between. There are 14 residues in the CDR3.

The chain combines TRBV12-5 with TRBJ2-2; a possible D gene is TRBD1 (6 bases). Germline V gene data show CDR1 as LGHNT and CDR2 as FRNRAP. The germline V and J ends were trimmed by 0 bases and 3 bases, with 11 bases remaining between them. The CDR3 spans 16 residues. The CDR3 sequence is CASGLVPGADTGELFF. For the CDR3, the DNA is TGTGCTAGTGGTTTGGTACCAGGGGCGGACACCGGGGAGCTGTTTTTT.

This chain connects TRBV10-3 to TRBJ2-1; tentatively, D is TRBD1 (5 bases). This CDR3 contains 15 residues. The germline V gene has CDR1 ENHRY and CDR2 SYGVKD. The V and J ends lost 3 bases and 5 bases respectively, with 14 bases between them. The CDR3 loop reads CAISDGANPDNEQFF. The CDR3 DNA follows: TGTGCCATCAGTGATGGGGCCAACCCCGACAATGAGCAGTTCTTC.

J is TRBJ2-2 and V is TRBV6-5; maybe TRBD1 (5 bases). The CDR3 runs to 11 residues. The germline CDR1 and CDR2 sequences are MNHEY and SVGAGI. The V gene lost 5 bases and the J gene lost 7 bases, with 5 bases spanning the gap. Here the CDR3 reads CASSQGGELFF. The CDR3 DNA is TGTGCCAGCAGTCAGGGCGGGGAGCTGTTTTTT.

The chain is built from TRBV10-3 and TRBJ1-2, with D hard to call. CDR1 ENHRY and CDR2 SYGVKD come from the germline V gene. This CDR3 comprises 14 residues. V lost 5 bases, J lost 4 bases, and 14 bases lay in between. Here the CDR3 reads CAISPDPTGYGYTF. CDR3 DNA: TGTGCCATCAGTCCGGACCCAACGGGCTATGGCTACACCTTC.

The V and J genes are TRBV15 and TRBJ1-1, with 8 bases lining up with TRBD1. From germline, CDR1 is LNHNV and CDR2 YYDKDF (reference sequence). The length of the CDR3 is 14 residues. Germline trimming cut 2 bases from V and 4 bases from J; bases unmatched to any gene: 3. DNA for the CDR3: TGTGCCACCAGCAGATTACAGGGGGGCACTGAAGCTTTCTTT. It yields the protein CATSRLQGGTEAFF.

The gene calls are TRBV18 and TRBJ1-4; 8 bases fit TRBD1. This CDR3 is built from 16 residues. Germline V gene sequence: CDR1 KGHSH, CDR2 LQKENI. With V trimmed by 1 base and J by 2 bases, 3 bases remained unmatched. CDR3 amino acids: CASSPLDRGTNEKLFF. The CDR3 region has the DNA TGTGCCAGCTCACCACTCGACAGGGGCACTAATGAAAAACTGTTTTTT.

The chain is built from TRBV29-1 and TRBJ1-1; D is possibly TRBD1 (5 bases). CDR1 is SQVTM, CDR2 ANQGSEA, per germline. The CDR3 totals 14 residues. Trimming took off 6 bases at V and 6 bases at J, with 20 bases between the two ends. This CDR3 is CSVMGTSEDPEAFF. In DNA form, the CDR3 reads TGCAGCGTGATGGGGACCTCGGAGGACCCTGAAGCTTTCTTT.

The V and J genes are TRBV6-6 and TRBJ1-4, with D hard to call. V was shortened by 6 bases and J by 6 bases, with 8 bases between the two germline ends. The CDR3 length is 12 residues. Germline V gene sequence: CDR1 MNHNY, CDR2 SVGAGI (reference sequence). The CDR3 nucleotides are TGTGCCAGCAGCCGAGCGGATGAAAAACTGTTTTTT. Its protein product is CASSRADEKLFF.

The chain combines TRBV29-1 with TRBJ2-3; D gene ambiguous. V was shortened by 3 bases and J by 0 bases, with 7 bases between the two germline ends. Germline V gene data show CDR1 as SQVTM and CDR2 as ANQGSEA. The CDR3 contains 13 residues. CDR3 sequence (DNA): TGCAGCGTTGAGGCAGCTAGCACAGATACGCAGTATTTT. Translated: CSVEAASTDTQYF.

The V gene is TRBV12-3 or TRBV12-4, the J gene TRBJ2-3; D is unresolved. This CDR3 is 12 amino acids long. With 2 bases removed from V and 7 bases from J, the gap between germline ends came to 7 bases. CDR3 nucleotide sequence: TGTGCCAGCAGTTTACGGCCCAATACGCAGTATTTT. Protein sequence: CASSLRPNTQYF.

This chain links TRBV7-6 with TRBJ1-1; 8 nucleotides align to TRBD1. The V and J ends lost 6 bases and 1 base, in that order; junction bases with no gene match: 4. The CDR3 consists of 14 residues. The germline V gene has CDR1 SGHVS and CDR2 FNYEAQ. The CDR3 protein is CASRPDRGNTEAFF. The CDR3 region has the DNA TGTGCCAGCAGACCCGACAGGGGGAACACTGAAGCTTTCTTT.